Listed below are T cell receptor beta chains from one sample, sequenced in a study of T cell changes during pregnancy in multiple sclerosis. The repertoire was sequenced with immunoSEQ multiplex PCR; TCRdb's copy has only in-frame clones and lacks some. The sample comprises approximately 50,000 clones, roughly 88% of which are singletons, and 1% to 1.5% rests with the top ten. Specimen: peripheral blood, collected in the second trimester of pregnancy. The source of these receptors is a female donor with multiple sclerosis, enrolled in a pregnancy study. CDR3s include the opening cysteine and the closing phenylalanine or tryptophan. A D gene is named only where the DNA matches it firmly. A row's size may be missing; if present it is once, few, many or a size class.

abundance,v_gene,d_gene,j_gene,len,CDR3nt,CDR3aa
-,TRBV28,-,TRBJ2-7,15,TGTGCCAGCAGCCTACTAGCACGGAGGTGGAACGAGCAGTACTTC,CASSLLARRWNEQYF
-,TRBV5-1,TRBD2,TRBJ2-5,16,TGCGCCAGCAGCTTGGCTGCGGGGGGGCTCCAGGAGACCCAGTACTTC,CASSLAAGGLQETQYF
-,TRBV6-1,-,TRBJ1-5,14,TGTGCCAGCAGTGACTTTGAGGGTAATCAGCCCCAGCATTTT,CASSDFEGNQPQHF
-,TRBV5-6,-,TRBJ1-1,13,TGTGCCCCGACCGGGGGGCGCGAAACTGAAGCTTTCTTT,CAPTGGRETEAFF
-,TRBV9,-,TRBJ1-4,15,TGTGCCAGCAGCGTTGGGGCTGGGCCGGCCGAAAAACTGTTTTTT,CASSVGAGPAEKLFF
-,TRBV7-3,-,TRBJ2-1,10,TGTGCCAGCAGCCCCGGGGAGCAGTTCTTC,CASSPGEQFF
-,TRBV5-1,TRBD2,TRBJ2-3,18,TGCGCCAGCAGCTTGTATGGGCCTAGCGGGGACCTTGGAAATACGCAGTATTTT,CASSLYGPSGDLGNTQYF
once,TRBV11-3,TRBD1,TRBJ2-7,13,TGTGCCAGCAGCTGGGGACAGGGCCACGAGCAGTACTTC,CASSWGQGHEQYF
-,TRBV5-1,-,TRBJ1-2,14,TGCGCCAGCAGCCCCGATCACCAGCAGGGAGGCTACACCTTC,CASSPDHQQGGYTF
-,TRBV11-2,-,TRBJ2-7,14,TGTGCCAGCAGCTTAGTACCGGGGTCCTACGAGCAGTACTTC,CASSLVPGSYEQYF
-,TRBV6-5,TRBD2,TRBJ2-3,16,TGTGCCAGCAGTTACCCGATTGGGGGGGGAAGGGATACGCAGTATTTT,CASSYPIGGGRDTQYF
-,TRBV9,-,TRBJ1-1,16,TGTGCCAGCAGCGTAGCGGGAGGGGGGATAAGAACTGAAGCTTTCTTT,CASSVAGGGIRTEAFF
-,TRBV18,-,TRBJ1-1,15,TGTGCCAGCTCACCACCGGGAGGCCCCGGCACTGAAGCTTTCTTT,CASSPPGGPGTEAFF
-,TRBV29-1,-,TRBJ1-1,10,TGCAGCGTAGCCACCGCTGAAGCTTTCTTT,CSVATAEAFF
-,TRBV7-2,-,TRBJ2-7,16,TGTGCCAGCAGCCCCAGTCACAGTGTCTTCTCCTACGAGCAGTACTTC,CASSPSHSVFSYEQYF
-,TRBV5-1,TRBD2,TRBJ2-7,16,TGCGCCAGCAGCTTGGATTGGACTAGCGGGGGATACGAGCAGTACTTC,CASSLDWTSGGYEQYF
-,TRBV18,-,TRBJ2-5,12,TGTGCCAGCTCACCCATGCAAGAGACCCAGTACTTC,CASSPMQETQYF
-,TRBV5-1,-,TRBJ2-3,18,TGCGCCAGCAGCTCGGTCGGGCAGATCGGGGGAGGCACAGATACGCAGTATTTT,CASSSVGQIGGGTDTQYF
-,TRBV5-1,TRBD1,TRBJ2-2,14,TGCGCCAGCAGCTCCGGGACAGTTACCGGGGAGCTGTTTTTT,CASSSGTVTGELFF
-,TRBV5-5,-,TRBJ1-4,15,TGTGCCAGCAGCTTTGTTCCTGCAACTAATGAAAAACTGTTTTTT,CASSFVPATNEKLFF
-,TRBV5-6,-,TRBJ2-3,15,TGTGCCAGCAGCTTTCGGGGGGCTGGCACAGATACGCAGTATTTT,CASSFRGAGTDTQYF
-,TRBV11-2,-,TRBJ1-1,17,TGTGCCAGCAGCTTATCGTTAGGGGCAGTATCGAACACTGAAGCTTTCTTT,CASSLSLGAVSNTEAFF
-,TRBV9,-,TRBJ2-5,19,TGTGCCAGCAGCGTAGGGGACTCCACTCCCCCATATGAGCGAGAGACCCAGTACTTC,CASSVGDSTPPYERETQYF
-,TRBV15,TRBD1,TRBJ1-3,17,TGTGCCACCAGCAGGATCGCAGGGACAGGCTATGGAAACACCATATATTTT,CATSRIAGTGYGNTIYF
-,TRBV7-9,TRBD1,TRBJ1-6,17,TGTGCCAGCAGCTTACGTGACCCGGGACAGTATAATTCACCCCTCCACTTT,CASSLRDPGQYNSPLHF
-,TRBV7-2,-,TRBJ1-1,13,TGTGCCAGCAGCATAAGACAGGCGCCTGAAGCTTTCTTT,CASSIRQAPEAFF
few,TRBV5-6,-,TRBJ1-6,14,TGTGCCAGCAGCTTACAGAACCGGCCATCACCCCTCCACTTT,CASSLQNRPSPLHF
-,TRBV19,TRBD1,TRBJ2-1,15,TGTGCCAGTAGAGAGACAGGGGTATCCTACAATGAGCAGTTCTTC,CASRETGVSYNEQFF
-,TRBV6-5,-,TRBJ1-2,13,TGTGCCAGCGGGGGGGGCCTTGGCTATGGCTACACCTTC,CASGGGLGYGYTF
-,TRBV7-9,TRBD1,TRBJ1-2,15,TGTGCCAGCAGCATACCGACAGGGGGCAGCTATGGCTACACCTTC,CASSIPTGGSYGYTF
-,TRBV6-4,-,TRBJ2-3,16,TGTGCCAGCAGTGCGGATGAGGGTTCTCCCACAGATACGCAGTATTTT,CASSADEGSPTDTQYF
few,TRBV4-3,-,TRBJ1-6,15,TGCGCCAGCAGCCAAGGAGGTAGGGGAGGATCACCCCTCCACTTT,CASSQGGRGGSPLHF
-,TRBV7-2,TRBD2,TRBJ2-1,15,TGTGCCAGCAGCTTTGGACTAGCGGCCTACAATGAGCAGTTCTTC,CASSFGLAAYNEQFF
-,TRBV27,TRBD1,TRBJ1-2,17,TGTGCCAGCAGTCCGCGACAGGGAATGGCGCAGAACTATGGCTACACCTTC,CASSPRQGMAQNYGYTF
-,TRBV7-9,TRBD1,TRBJ2-7,13,TGTGCCAGCAGCTGGGACAGCTCCTACGAGCAGTACTTC,CASSWDSSYEQYF
-,TRBV9,-,TRBJ1-2,13,TGTGCCAGCAGCGTTCTATCCTCTAGGGGCTACACCTTC,CASSVLSSRGYTF
few,TRBV16,-,TRBJ2-7,15,TGTGCCAGCAGCCACCGAGAGACAGGGAGGCACGAGCAGTACTTC,CASSHRETGRHEQYF
-,TRBV6-1,TRBD1,TRBJ1-5,15,TGTGCCAGCAGACCGGACAGGTCGGGCAATCAGCCCCAGCATTTT,CASRPDRSGNQPQHF
-,TRBV6-5,-,TRBJ2-1,13,TGTGCCAGCAACTGGGAGAGAGGCAATGAGCAGTTCTTC,CASNWERGNEQFF
-,TRBV13,TRBD1,TRBJ2-7,14,TGTGCCAGCAGCTTGACAGGGGCTACCTACGAGCAGTACTTC,CASSLTGATYEQYF
-,TRBV5-5,TRBD1,TRBJ2-2,17,TGTGCCAGCAGCCTGAGGCCCCAGGGGGCCTTGACCGGGGAGCTGTTTTTT,CASSLRPQGALTGELFF
-,TRBV11-2,TRBD1,TRBJ2-2,18,TGTGCCAGCAGCTTAGGGTCTTGGGGACAGGGTACCACCGGGGAGCTGTTTTTT,CASSLGSWGQGTTGELFF